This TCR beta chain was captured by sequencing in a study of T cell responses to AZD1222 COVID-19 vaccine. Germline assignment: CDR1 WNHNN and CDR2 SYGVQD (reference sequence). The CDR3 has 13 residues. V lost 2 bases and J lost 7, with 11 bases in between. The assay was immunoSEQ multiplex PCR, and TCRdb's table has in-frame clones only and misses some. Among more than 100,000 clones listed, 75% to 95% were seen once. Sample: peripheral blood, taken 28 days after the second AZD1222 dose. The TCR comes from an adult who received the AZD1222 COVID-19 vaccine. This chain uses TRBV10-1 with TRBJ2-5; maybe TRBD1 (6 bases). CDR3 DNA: TGCGCCAGCAGTGAGACACAGGGTTGGACCCAGTACTTC. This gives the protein CASSETQGWTQYF.